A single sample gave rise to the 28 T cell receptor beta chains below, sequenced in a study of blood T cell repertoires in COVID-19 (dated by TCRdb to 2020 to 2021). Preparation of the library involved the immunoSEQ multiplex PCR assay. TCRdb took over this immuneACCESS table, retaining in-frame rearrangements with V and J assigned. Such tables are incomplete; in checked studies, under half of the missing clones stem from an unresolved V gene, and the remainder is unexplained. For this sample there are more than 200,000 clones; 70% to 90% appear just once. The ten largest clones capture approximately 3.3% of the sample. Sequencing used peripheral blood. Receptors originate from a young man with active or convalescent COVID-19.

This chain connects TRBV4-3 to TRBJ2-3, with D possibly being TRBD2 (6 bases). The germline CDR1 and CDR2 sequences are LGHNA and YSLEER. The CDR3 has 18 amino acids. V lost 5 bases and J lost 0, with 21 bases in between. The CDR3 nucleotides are TGCGCCAGCAGCTCTTCTAGCAGGACTACCGCAAGCACAGATACGCAGTATTTT. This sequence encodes CASSSSSRTTASTDTQYF.

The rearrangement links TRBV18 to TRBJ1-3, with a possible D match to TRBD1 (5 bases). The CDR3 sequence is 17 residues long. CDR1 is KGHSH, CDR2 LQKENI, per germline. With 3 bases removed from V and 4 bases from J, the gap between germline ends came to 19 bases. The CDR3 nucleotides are TGTGCCAGCTCACCCGCTGGGGGGAACTTGGTCGGAAACACCATATATTTT. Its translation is CASSPAGGNLVGNTIYF.

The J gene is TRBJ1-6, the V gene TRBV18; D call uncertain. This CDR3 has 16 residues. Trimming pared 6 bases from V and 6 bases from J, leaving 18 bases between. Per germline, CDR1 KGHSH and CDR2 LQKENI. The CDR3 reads CASSHKDSGRNSPLHF. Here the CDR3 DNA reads TGTGCCAGCTCCCACAAGGACTCGGGCCGTAATTCACCCCTCCACTTT.

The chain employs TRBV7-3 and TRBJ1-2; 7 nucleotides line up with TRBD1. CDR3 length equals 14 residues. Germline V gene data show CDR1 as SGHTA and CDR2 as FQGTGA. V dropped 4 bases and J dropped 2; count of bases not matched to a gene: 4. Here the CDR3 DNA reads TGTGCCAGCAGCTCAGGGGGAGCGAACTATGGCTACACCTTC. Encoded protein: CASSSGGANYGYTF.

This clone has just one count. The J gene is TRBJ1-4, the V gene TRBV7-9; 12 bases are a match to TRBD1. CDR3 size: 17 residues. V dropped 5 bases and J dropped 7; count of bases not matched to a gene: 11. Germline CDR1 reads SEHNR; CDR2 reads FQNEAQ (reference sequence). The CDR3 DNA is TGTGCCAGCAGCCCCGGGACAGGGGGCTCGTTGTTTGAAAAACTGTTTTTT. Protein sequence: CASSPGTGGSLFEKLFF.

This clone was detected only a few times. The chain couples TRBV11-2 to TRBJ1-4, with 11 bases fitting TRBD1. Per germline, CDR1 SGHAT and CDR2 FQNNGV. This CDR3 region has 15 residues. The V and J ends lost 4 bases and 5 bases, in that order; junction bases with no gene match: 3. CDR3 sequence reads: CASSSDRGRNEKLFF. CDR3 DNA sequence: TGTGCCAGCAGCTCGGACAGGGGGCGGAATGAAAAACTGTTTTTT.

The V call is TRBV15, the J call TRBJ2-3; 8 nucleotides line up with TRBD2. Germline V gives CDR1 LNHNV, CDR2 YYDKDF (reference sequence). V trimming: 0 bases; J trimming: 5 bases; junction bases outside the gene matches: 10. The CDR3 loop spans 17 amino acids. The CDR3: CATSRDSPAGDLDTQYF. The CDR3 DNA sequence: TGTGCCACCAGCAGAGATTCCCCAGCGGGGGACCTAGATACGCAGTATTTT.

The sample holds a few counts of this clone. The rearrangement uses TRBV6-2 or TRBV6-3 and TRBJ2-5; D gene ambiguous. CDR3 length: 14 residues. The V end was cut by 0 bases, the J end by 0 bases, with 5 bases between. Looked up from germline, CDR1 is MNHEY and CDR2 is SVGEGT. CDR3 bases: TGTGCCAGCAGTTACTCAACGGACCAAGAGACCCAGTACTTC. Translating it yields CASSYSTDQETQYF.

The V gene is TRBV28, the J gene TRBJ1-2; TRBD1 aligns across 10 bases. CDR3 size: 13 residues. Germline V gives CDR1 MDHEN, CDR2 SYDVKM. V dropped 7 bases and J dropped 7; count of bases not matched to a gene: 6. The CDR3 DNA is TGTGCCAGCAAGCTCCGGGACAGGGGTGGCTACACCTTC. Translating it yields CASKLRDRGGYTF.

CDR3 protein: CASSLAPLAGGRGETQYF. The CDR3 region has the DNA TGTGCCAGCAGCTTAGCCCCACTAGCGGGGGGGCGGGGCGAGACCCAGTACTTC. The gene calls are TRBV11-2 and TRBJ2-5; 13 nucleotides agree with TRBD2. The CDR3 totals 18 residues. In germline, CDR1 is SGHAT, CDR2 FQNNGV. The V gene end was trimmed by 1 base and the J gene end by 5 bases; junction bases not matched to a gene: 10.

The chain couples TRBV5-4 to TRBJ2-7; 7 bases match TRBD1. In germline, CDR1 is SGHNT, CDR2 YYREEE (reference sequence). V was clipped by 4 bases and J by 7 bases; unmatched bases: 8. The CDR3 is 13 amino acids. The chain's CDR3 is CASSIDRVGEQYF. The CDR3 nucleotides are TGTGCCAGCAGCATTGACAGGGTGGGTGAGCAGTACTTC.

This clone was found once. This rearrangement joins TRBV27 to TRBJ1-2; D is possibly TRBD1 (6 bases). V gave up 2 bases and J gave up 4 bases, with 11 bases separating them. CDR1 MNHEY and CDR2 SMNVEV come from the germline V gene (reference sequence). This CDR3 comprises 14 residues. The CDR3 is CASSLAGGSYGYTF. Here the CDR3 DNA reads TGTGCCAGCAGTTTAGCTGGGGGCTCCTATGGCTACACCTTC.

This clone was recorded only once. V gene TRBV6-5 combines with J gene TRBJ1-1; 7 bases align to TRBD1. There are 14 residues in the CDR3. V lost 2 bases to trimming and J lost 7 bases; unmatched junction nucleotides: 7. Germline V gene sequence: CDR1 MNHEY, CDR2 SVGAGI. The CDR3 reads CASSYVRGQDEAFF. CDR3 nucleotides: TGTGCCAGCAGTTACGTTAGGGGGCAAGATGAAGCTTTCTTT.

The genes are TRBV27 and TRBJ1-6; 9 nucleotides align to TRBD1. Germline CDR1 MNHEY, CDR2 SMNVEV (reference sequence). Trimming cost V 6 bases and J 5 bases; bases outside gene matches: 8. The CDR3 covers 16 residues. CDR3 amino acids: CASRPTGGYDNSPLHF. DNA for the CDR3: TGTGCCAGCAGGCCCACAGGGGGCTATGATAATTCACCCCTCCACTTT.

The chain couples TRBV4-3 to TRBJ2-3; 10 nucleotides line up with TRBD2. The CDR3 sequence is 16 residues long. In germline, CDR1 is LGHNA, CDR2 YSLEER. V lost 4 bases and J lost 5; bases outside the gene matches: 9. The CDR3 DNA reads TGCGCCAGCAGCCCGCGGACTAGCGGTAAGGGAGATACGCAGTATTTT. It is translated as CASSPRTSGKGDTQYF.

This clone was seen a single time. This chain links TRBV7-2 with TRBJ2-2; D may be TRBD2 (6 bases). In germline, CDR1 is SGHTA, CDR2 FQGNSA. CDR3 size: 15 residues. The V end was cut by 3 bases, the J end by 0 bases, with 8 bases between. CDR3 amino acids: CASSFRGSNTGELFF. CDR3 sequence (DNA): TGTGCCAGCAGCTTTCGGGGGTCGAACACCGGGGAGCTGTTTTTT.

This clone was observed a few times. This CDR3 reads CASSIPGVSNQPQHF. For the CDR3, the DNA is TGTGCCAGTAGTATACCAGGTGTTAGCAATCAGCCCCAGCATTTT. The V gene is TRBV19, the J gene TRBJ1-5, with D unclear. Germline lookup yields CDR1 LNHDA and CDR2 SQIVND (reference sequence). V was clipped by 2 bases and J by 0 bases, with 8 bases between them. The CDR3 length is 15 residues.

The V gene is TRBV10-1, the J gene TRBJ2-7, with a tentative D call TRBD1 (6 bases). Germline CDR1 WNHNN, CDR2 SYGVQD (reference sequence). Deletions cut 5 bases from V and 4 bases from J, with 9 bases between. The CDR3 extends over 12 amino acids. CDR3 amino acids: CASSQDSYEQYF. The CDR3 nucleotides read TGCGCCAGCAGTCAGGACAGTTACGAGCAGTACTTC.

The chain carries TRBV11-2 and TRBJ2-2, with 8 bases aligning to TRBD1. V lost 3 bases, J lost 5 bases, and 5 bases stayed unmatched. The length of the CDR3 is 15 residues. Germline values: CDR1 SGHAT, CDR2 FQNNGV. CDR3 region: CASSFWTGQTGELFF. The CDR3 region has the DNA TGTGCCAGCAGCTTTTGGACAGGGCAGACCGGGGAGCTGTTTTTT.

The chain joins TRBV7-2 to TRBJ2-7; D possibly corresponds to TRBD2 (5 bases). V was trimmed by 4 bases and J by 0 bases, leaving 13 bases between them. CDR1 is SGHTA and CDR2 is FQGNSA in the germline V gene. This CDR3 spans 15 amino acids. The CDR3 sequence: CASSSSLGGSYEQYF. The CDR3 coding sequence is TGTGCCAGCAGCTCCTCACTAGGAGGCTCCTACGAGCAGTACTTC.

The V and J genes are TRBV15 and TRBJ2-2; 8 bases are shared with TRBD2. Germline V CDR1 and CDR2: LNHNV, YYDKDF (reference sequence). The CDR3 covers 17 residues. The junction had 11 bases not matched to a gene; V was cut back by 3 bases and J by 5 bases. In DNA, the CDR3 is TGTGCCACCAGCAGGGAGGGGGGAGCGGGGGCAACCGGGGAGCTGTTTTTT. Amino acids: CATSREGGAGATGELFF. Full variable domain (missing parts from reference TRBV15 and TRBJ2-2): DAMVIQNPRYQVTQFGKPVTLSCSQTLNHNVMYWYQQKSSQAPKLLFHYYDKDFNNEADTPDNFQSRRPNTSFCFLDIRSPGLGDTAMYLCATSREGGAGATGELFFGEGSRLTVL.

The CDR3 is CASSFIAGYTEAFF. CDR3 DNA sequence: TGTGCCAGCAGCTTTATAGCGGGGTACACTGAAGCTTTCTTT. The rearrangement joins TRBV5-6 to TRBJ1-1; D not certain. This CDR3 spans 14 amino acids. The V end was cut by 2 bases, the J end by 3 bases, with 11 bases between. In germline, CDR1 is SGHDT, CDR2 YYEEEE.

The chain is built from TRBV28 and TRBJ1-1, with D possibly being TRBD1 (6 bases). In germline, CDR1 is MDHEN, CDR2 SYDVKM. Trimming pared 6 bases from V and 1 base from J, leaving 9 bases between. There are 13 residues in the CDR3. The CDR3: CASREQGNTEAFF. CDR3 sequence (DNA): TGTGCCAGCAGGGAACAGGGGAACACTGAAGCTTTCTTT.

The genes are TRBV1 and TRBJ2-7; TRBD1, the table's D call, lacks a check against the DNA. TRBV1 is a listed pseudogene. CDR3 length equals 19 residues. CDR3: CTSSQDRQGAWVGVSEQYF. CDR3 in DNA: TGCACCAGCAGCCAAGATAGGCAGGGGGCGTGGGTTGGGGTATCCGAGCAGTACTTC.

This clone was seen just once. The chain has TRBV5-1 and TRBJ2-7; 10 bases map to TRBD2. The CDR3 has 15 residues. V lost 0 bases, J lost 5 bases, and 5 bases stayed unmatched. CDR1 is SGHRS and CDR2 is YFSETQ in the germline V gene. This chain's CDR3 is CASSLALAGVDEQYF. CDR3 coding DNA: TGCGCCAGCAGCTTGGCCCTAGCGGGAGTTGACGAGCAGTACTTC. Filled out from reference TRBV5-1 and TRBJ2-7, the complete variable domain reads KAGVTQTPRYLIKTRGQQVTLSCSPISGHRSVSWYQQTPGQGLQFLFEYFSETQRNKGNFPGRFSGRQFSNSRSEMNVSTLELGDSALYLCASSLALAGVDEQYFGPGTRLTVT.

DNA for the CDR3: TGTGCCAGCAGTGATTTCGGCGGGATAAGTTACGAGCAGTACTTC. This sequence encodes CASSDFGGISYEQYF. The rearrangement uses TRBV6-1 and TRBJ2-7, with a tentative D call TRBD2 (6 bases). Germline V gives CDR1 MNHNS, CDR2 SASEGT. V gave up 3 bases and J gave up 4 bases, with 16 bases separating them. This CDR3 region has 15 residues.

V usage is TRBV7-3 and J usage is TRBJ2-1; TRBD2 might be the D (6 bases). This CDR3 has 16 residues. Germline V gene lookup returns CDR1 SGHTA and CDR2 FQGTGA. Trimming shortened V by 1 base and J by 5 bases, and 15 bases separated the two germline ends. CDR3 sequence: CASSLIGGPGDNEQFF. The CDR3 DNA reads TGTGCCAGCAGCTTAATCGGGGGTCCGGGGGACAATGAGCAGTTCTTC.

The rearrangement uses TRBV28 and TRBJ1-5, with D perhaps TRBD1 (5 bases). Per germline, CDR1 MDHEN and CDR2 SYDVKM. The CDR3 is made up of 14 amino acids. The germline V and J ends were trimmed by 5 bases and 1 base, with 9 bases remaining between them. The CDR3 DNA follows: TGTGCCAGCAGTCAGGGCGGCAGCAATCAGCCCCAGCATTTT. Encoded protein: CASSQGGSNQPQHF.